A selection of T cell receptor beta chains follows, all from one sample in a study of regulatory T cells in long-lasting Graves disease. Via MiXCR, TCRdb re-called the multiplex PCR reads, giving one row per CDR3 protein. The sample has hundreds of thousands of distinct CDR3 sequences, 20% to 25% seen once. The specimen comprised peripheral blood mononuclear cells (PBMCs), sampled when the disease was refractory, from a patient treated with antithyroid drugs. Source of these receptors: a female donor with Graves disease. Both conserved end residues are part of each CDR3. The order of the fields is V gene, J gene, D gene, clone size, CDR3 DNA, CDR3 protein. A D gene is named only where the DNA matches it firmly. The size entry is marked missing in some rows and otherwise reads once, few, many or a size class.

V gene: TRBV7-6; J gene: TRBJ2-5; D gene: -; clone size: -; CDR3 DNA: TGTGCCAGCAGCTCCTCGATCCCACAGCGGGCCGCGGGGAGAATAGATCGGGAGACCCAGTACTTC; CDR3 protein: CASSSSIPQRAAGRIDRETQYF
V gene: TRBV3-1; J gene: TRBJ2-1; D gene: -; clone size: -; CDR3 DNA: TGTGCCAGCAGCCAAGCTAGACTAGTCTCCAATGAGCAGTTCTTC; CDR3 protein: CASSQARLVSNEQFF
V gene: TRBV5-1; J gene: TRBJ1-2; D gene: -; clone size: few; CDR3 DNA: TGCGCCAGCAGCATACAGGGCAGGGATGGCTACACCTTC; CDR3 protein: CASSIQGRDGYTF
V gene: TRBV19; J gene: TRBJ1-5; D gene: -; clone size: few; CDR3 DNA: TGTGCCAGTAGTATAAGCCAGGGGACCTCAGGCAATCAGCCCCAGCATTTT; CDR3 protein: CASSISQGTSGNQPQHF
V gene: TRBV20-1; J gene: TRBJ2-5; D gene: -; clone size: many; CDR3 DNA: TGCAGTGCCCCACTAGGGCAGCAAGAGACCCAGTACTTC; CDR3 protein: CSAPLGQQETQYF
V gene: TRBV10-3; J gene: TRBJ2-7; D gene: -; clone size: -; CDR3 DNA: TGTGCCATCAATGGGGAAGGGGGGCTTTTAGGCGAGCAGTACTTC; CDR3 protein: CAINGEGGLLGEQYF
V gene: TRBV2; J gene: TRBJ2-7; D gene: -; clone size: many; CDR3 DNA: TGTGCCAGCAGGCCGCAGTCTTACGAGCAGTACTTC; CDR3 protein: CASRPQSYEQYF
V gene: TRBV12-3/TRBV12-4; J gene: TRBJ2-7; D gene: TRBD1; clone size: many; CDR3 DNA: TGTGCCAGCAGTACCGGGACAGGGACCTACGAGCAGTACTTC; CDR3 protein: CASSTGTGTYEQYF
V gene: TRBV19; J gene: TRBJ2-7; D gene: TRBD2; clone size: -; CDR3 DNA: TGTGCCAGTAGTATCAGCGGGACCACCTACGAGCAGTACTTC; CDR3 protein: CASSISGTTYEQYF
V gene: TRBV27; J gene: TRBJ2-7; D gene: -; clone size: many; CDR3 DNA: TGTGCCAGCAGACGGGAGCCGAGCTCCTACGAGCAGTACTTC; CDR3 protein: CASRREPSSYEQYF
V gene: TRBV2; J gene: TRBJ1-1; D gene: TRBD1; clone size: -; CDR3 DNA: TGTGCCAGCACCGTCGGGACAGGGCCTGTTGAAGCTTTCTTT; CDR3 protein: CASTVGTGPVEAFF
V gene: TRBV5-5; J gene: TRBJ2-5; D gene: -; clone size: many; CDR3 DNA: TGTGCCAGCAGCTTGATCGTGCTCCAAGAGACCCAGTACTTC; CDR3 protein: CASSLIVLQETQYF
V gene: TRBV29-1; J gene: TRBJ2-5; D gene: -; clone size: many; CDR3 DNA: TGCAGCGTTGAAGAAACGGTTGGGTCACAGCAAGAGACCCAGTACTTC; CDR3 protein: CSVEETVGSQQETQYF
V gene: TRBV28; J gene: TRBJ1-1; D gene: -; clone size: many; CDR3 DNA: TGTGCCAGCAGTTTCCCGACAGACTTGAACACTGAAGCTTTCTTT; CDR3 protein: CASSFPTDLNTEAFF
V gene: TRBV6-5; J gene: TRBJ2-7; D gene: -; clone size: many; CDR3 DNA: TGTGCCAGCAGTTTGGACGGGAGTATGAACGAGCAGTACTTC; CDR3 protein: CASSLDGSMNEQYF
V gene: TRBV7-2; J gene: TRBJ1-1; D gene: -; clone size: few; CDR3 DNA: TGTGCCAGCAGTGAAGGGGGAATTAACACTGAAGCTTTCTTT; CDR3 protein: CASSEGGINTEAFF
V gene: TRBV5-1; J gene: TRBJ2-2; D gene: -; clone size: many; CDR3 DNA: TGCGCCAGCAGGTTGAGCACGCAAGAATCCGGGGAGCTGTTTTTT; CDR3 protein: CASRLSTQESGELFF
V gene: TRBV27; J gene: TRBJ2-3; D gene: -; clone size: -; CDR3 DNA: TGTGCCAGCGGGCCGCTGCAGTATTTT; CDR3 protein: CASGPLQYF
V gene: TRBV7-3; J gene: TRBJ1-1; D gene: TRBD1; clone size: -; CDR3 DNA: TGTGCCAGCAGCTTAGACGGGCAGGGGGCTGAAGCTTTCTTT; CDR3 protein: CASSLDGQGAEAFF
V gene: TRBV7-9; J gene: TRBJ2-2; D gene: -; clone size: -; CDR3 DNA: TGTGCCAGTCCCACCGGGAGTGCCGGGGAGCTGTTTTTT; CDR3 protein: CASPTGSAGELFF
V gene: TRBV5-4; J gene: TRBJ1-1; D gene: -; clone size: few; CDR3 DNA: TGTGCCAGCAGCTTGGACCCCAATCCGAACACTGAAGCTTTCTTT; CDR3 protein: CASSLDPNPNTEAFF
V gene: TRBV6-1; J gene: TRBJ2-7; D gene: TRBD2; clone size: -; CDR3 DNA: TGTGCCAGCAGCCCGGACAAGACTAGCGGGTCCTACGAGCAGTACTTC; CDR3 protein: CASSPDKTSGSYEQYF
V gene: TRBV4-2; J gene: TRBJ1-1; D gene: -; clone size: -; CDR3 DNA: TGTGCCAGCAGCCCCGGAGGGGGTATAGGGGACACTGAAGCTTTCTTT; CDR3 protein: CASSPGGGIGDTEAFF
V gene: TRBV28; J gene: TRBJ1-1; D gene: TRBD1; clone size: many; CDR3 DNA: TGTGCCAGCAGTCCAGACAGGGGGCGCGCGGCTTTCTTT; CDR3 protein: CASSPDRGRAAFF
V gene: TRBV6-1; J gene: TRBJ2-5; D gene: TRBD1; clone size: many; CDR3 DNA: TGTGCCGGAGGCTGGGACAGGGCTTCCGAGACCCAGTACTTC; CDR3 protein: CAGGWDRASETQYF
V gene: TRBV7-9; J gene: TRBJ2-7; D gene: TRBD2; clone size: many; CDR3 DNA: TGTGCCAGCAGCGCAGGACTAGCGGGCTTAAGCTCCTACGAGCAGTACTTC; CDR3 protein: CASSAGLAGLSSYEQYF
V gene: TRBV6-1; J gene: TRBJ2-2; D gene: -; clone size: many; CDR3 DNA: TGTGCCAGCTCCGATCGCCTACAACGTGGGGGGAACACCGGGGAGCTGTTTTTT; CDR3 protein: CASSDRLQRGGNTGELFF
V gene: TRBV5-6; J gene: TRBJ1-2; D gene: -; clone size: -; CDR3 DNA: TGTGCCAGCAGCTTATTTGGGGCCGATGGCTACACCTTC; CDR3 protein: CASSLFGADGYTF
V gene: TRBV2; J gene: TRBJ1-1; D gene: -; clone size: few; CDR3 DNA: TGTGCCAGCATGTACATGAACACTGAAGCTTTCTTT; CDR3 protein: CASMYMNTEAFF
V gene: TRBV5-1; J gene: TRBJ2-7; D gene: -; clone size: many; CDR3 DNA: TGCGCCAGCAGCTTGTACTCGGGAGTCATGGGCGAGCAGTACTTC; CDR3 protein: CASSLYSGVMGEQYF
V gene: TRBV28; J gene: TRBJ1-3; D gene: -; clone size: -; CDR3 DNA: TGTGCCAGCAGTCCTAGGACGGAAGACACCATATATTTT; CDR3 protein: CASSPRTEDTIYF
V gene: TRBV20-1; J gene: TRBJ2-5; D gene: TRBD2; clone size: few; CDR3 DNA: TGCAGTGCGGCTAGCGGAGTCCAAGAGACCCAGTACTTC; CDR3 protein: CSAASGVQETQYF
V gene: TRBV28; J gene: TRBJ1-4; D gene: TRBD1; clone size: many; CDR3 DNA: TGTGCCAGCAGTTCTATCGACAGGGCTACTAATGAAAAACTGTTTTTT; CDR3 protein: CASSSIDRATNEKLFF
V gene: TRBV28; J gene: TRBJ2-2; D gene: TRBD2; clone size: many; CDR3 DNA: TGTGCCAGCAGTTTTCTCCTAGCGGGAGGGAACGGGGAGCTGTTTTTT; CDR3 protein: CASSFLLAGGNGELFF
V gene: TRBV7-2; J gene: TRBJ2-7; D gene: -; clone size: many; CDR3 DNA: TGTGCCAGCAGTTTGGGCAGTGGCGGTGAGCAGTACTTC; CDR3 protein: CASSLGSGGEQYF
V gene: TRBV12-3/TRBV12-4; J gene: TRBJ2-1; D gene: TRBD2; clone size: -; CDR3 DNA: TGTGCCAGTTCTAGCGGGCCCTACAATGAGCAGTTCTTC; CDR3 protein: CASSSGPYNEQFF
V gene: TRBV18; J gene: TRBJ2-2; D gene: -; clone size: -; CDR3 DNA: TGTGCCAGCTCACCATATGAGCCGGCGAACACCGGGGAGCTGTTTTTT; CDR3 protein: CASSPYEPANTGELFF
V gene: TRBV2; J gene: TRBJ1-1; D gene: -; clone size: few; CDR3 DNA: TGTGCCAGCAGTGGGCAGGGTGGGAACACTGAAGCTTTCTTT; CDR3 protein: CASSGQGGNTEAFF
V gene: TRBV2; J gene: TRBJ2-7; D gene: TRBD2; clone size: -; CDR3 DNA: TGTGCCAGCAGAGGGACTAGCGGGAGTCGCGAGCAGTACTTC; CDR3 protein: CASRGTSGSREQYF
V gene: TRBV7-9; J gene: TRBJ2-1; D gene: -; clone size: many; CDR3 DNA: TGTGCCAGAGGCCAGGGCAATGAGCAGTTCTTC; CDR3 protein: CARGQGNEQFF
V gene: TRBV5-5; J gene: TRBJ2-7; D gene: TRBD2; clone size: -; CDR3 DNA: TGTGCCAGCAGCTTGAACAGCGGGACTACTTACGAGCAGTACTTC; CDR3 protein: CASSLNSGTTYEQYF
V gene: TRBV7-9; J gene: TRBJ1-5; D gene: -; clone size: many; CDR3 DNA: TGTGCCAGCAGCCCAACCGGGTCGAATCAGCCCCAGCATTTT; CDR3 protein: CASSPTGSNQPQHF
V gene: TRBV20-1; J gene: TRBJ2-7; D gene: TRBD2; clone size: -; CDR3 DNA: TGCAGTGCTAGAGGGGGGACTAGCGGGGCCTACGAGCAGTACTTC; CDR3 protein: CSARGGTSGAYEQYF
V gene: TRBV11-2; J gene: TRBJ2-1; D gene: -; clone size: once; CDR3 DNA: TGTGCCAGCAGCTCAATAGCGCTCTCCTACAATGAGCAGTTCTTC; CDR3 protein: CASSSIALSYNEQFF